This TCR beta chain was sequenced in a study of human T cells and chemical hapten exposure (TCRdb year 2021). Regarding the complete study: For sensitization, 2% DPC in acetone was applied to a roughly 2 cm by roughly 2 cm area of upper inner arm skin. Alopecia areata with under or over 50% scalp involvement, alopecia totalis and alopecia universalis were represented in the patient cohort, which was mostly female. Libraries were combined into a pool for sequencing, and differences in TCR yield between samples came mainly from small differences in library volumes within the pool. Blood samples were taken from patients before sensitization (week 0) and at 2, 6 and about 24 weeks after DPC sensitization. Approximately 30 alopecia patients provided blood for TCR sequencing at one to four time points (pre-sensitization, 2, 6 and 24 weeks). The study tracked peripheral blood TCR repertoire changes in vivo during primary and secondary sensitization to the hapten diphenylcyclopropenone (DPC) in alopecia patients. Throughout the roughly 23-week study period, patients were also given weekly therapeutic DPC doses on the scalp. Patch tests used Finn chambers with 0.01% DPC on the upper back, scored after 6 days by International Contact Dermatitis Research Group standards. Study-level results and caveats: Alopecia, a presumed autoimmune disease, was present in all patients, so the immune response of the patients might differ from that of healthy individuals. Repeated subsampling changed both the strength of the expansion versus patch-test correlation and the threshold at which that correlation became significant. Expanded TCRs formed significantly more large CDR3 similarity clusters than pre-sensitization or healthy control sets, consistent with antigen-driven responses. A positive correlation was found between the number of PT1 expanded TCRs and patch test score, with significance reached at thresholds 8, 16 and 32 but not 4. DPC sensitization did not change the number of TCRs with a frequency above 1 in 1000, and there was no evidence of changes in global repertoire structure.

Library preparation was by RACE. The instrument was a NextSeq 500. During library preparation, unique molecular identifiers were attached to individual cDNA molecules so that TCRs could be counted quantitatively and reproducibly. From each blood RNA sample, both TCR alpha and TCR beta chains were sequenced. Concerning the study's data processing: The median number of TCRs per sample was around 96,000, ranging from about 20,000 to 750,000. The Decombinator software suite was used to annotate the V, J and CDR3 of the TCR reads. For the PS versus PT1 abundance plots, all samples were subsampled to the same number of TCRs (28,000). Expanded TCRs were defined as absent before sensitization and observed at least eight times at the 2-week time point. The public reads were reprocessed in TCRdb via fastp at Q25 and MiXCR, keeping in-frame beta chains. When rows share a CDR3 protein, they turn into one entry using the most common DNA and genes. The V and J calls reflect TCRdb's pipeline rather than the authors' work. Here the sample has 150,000 to 200,000 distinct CDR3 sequences; approximately 30% occur a single time. 2% to 2.5% of the sample goes to the ten largest clones.

Read against the paper, the sample's time point label means: patch test 3, about 24 weeks after DPC sensitization. In the paper's terms, the treatment or condition label means: therapeutic diphenylcyclopropenone sensitization with weekly scalp DPC. At each patch-test visit, blood was drawn before the patch test was applied. To be eligible, patients had to be aged 18 to 70, diagnosed with alopecia and judged suitable for DPC therapy, while pregnant patients were excluded. Total RNA was isolated from unfractionated whole blood collected in Tempus Blood RNA tubes. To note about this clonotype: Its antigen has not been determined. No base-level quality is on record; no much larger clone is a single base apart.

For CDR1 and CDR2, the germline V gene lists SGHVS and FQNEAQ. V gives up 5 bases and J gives up 1 base, and the segment between their germline ends measures 11 bases. From its cysteine to its phenylalanine, the CDR3 spans 14 amino acids. Just CDR3 DNA is preserved here, 42 bases in frame from base 1. This sequence was found in a woman aged 18 to 35 with alopecia areata. Some clones in this sample may be carry-over from other donors' samples. The chain was built from TRBV7-8 and TRBJ2-5; the best D guess is TRBD2, with 5 bases matching. Sequencing used whole blood, obtained in connection with sensitization to the hapten diphenylcyclopropenone (DPC). The DNA reads as follows: TGTGCCAGCAGCCAAAGCGGAACCCAAGAGACCCAGTACTTC. It specifies CASSQSGTQETQYF.